The TCR beta chain described here comes from a study of cytomegalovirus exposure and HLA in healthy donors. Study at large: The same platform used for the approximately 700 first-cohort repertoires was also used for the approximately 120 validation repertoires, as a later analysis reported.

CDR3 length: 16 amino acids. V lost 0 bases and J lost 4; bases outside the gene matches: 9. Germline CDR1 reads SGDLS; CDR2 reads YYNGEE. Sequencing was performed with immunoSEQ multiplex PCR; in TCRdb, only in-frame clones are kept and a portion is missing. The table includes about 64,000 clones, 85% to 95% detected once. The rearrangement joins TRBV9 to TRBJ2-7, with 8 bases that match TRBD1. The source is a young woman in good health and CMV-seropositive. The specimen was PBMCs. The CDR3 loop is CASSVGQGNSPYEQYF. The CDR3 nucleotides are TGTGCCAGCAGCGTAGGACAGGGGAATTCGCCATACGAGCAGTACTTC.